One sample yielded the 19 T cell receptor beta chains listed below, sequenced in a study of blood T cells in healthy people across ages. A second PCR, run for about 7 to 11 cycles, used a sample-barcoded 5' primer plus a J-beta primer mix. MiXCR, run by TCRdb on the 5' RACE reads, gives a single entry per CDR3 protein. The table lists about 780,000 distinct CDR3 sequences, more than 25% of them singletons. The sample was also reused in another study, on T cells of mothers and their children.

Sequencing used blood. All receptors derive from a boy younger than 18 in good health.

V gene TRBV11-2 combines with J gene TRBJ1-1, with D hard to call. CDR1 is SGHAT, CDR2 FQNNGV, per germline. The V gene lost 5 bases and the J gene lost 5 bases, with 15 bases spanning the gap. The CDR3 loop spans 14 amino acids. The CDR3 DNA is TGTGCCAGCAGCCCCGTAGGGAAAGGGACTGAAGCTTTCTTT. Residues: CASSPVGKGTEAFF.

The V gene is TRBV5-1, the J gene TRBJ1-4, with no clear D. Trimming stripped 0 bases from V and 7 bases from J, with 13 bases between. CDR3 length: 15 amino acids. The germline V gene has CDR1 SGHRS and CDR2 YFSETQ. CDR3 protein: CASSLERGPGEKLFF. The CDR3 DNA is TGCGCCAGCAGCTTGGAACGCGGCCCAGGTGAAAAACTGTTTTTT.

The sample holds many counts of this clonotype. The V gene is TRBV12-3 or TRBV12-4, the J gene TRBJ1-5, with D possibly TRBD1 on 5 matching bases. The CDR3 is made up of 14 amino acids. V lost 4 bases and J lost 5, with 12 bases in between. CDR3 sequence reads: CASSWGPQDQPQHF. The CDR3 DNA is TGTGCCAGCAGTTGGGGCCCGCAGGATCAGCCCCAGCATTTT.

This clonotype was counted only a few times. The V gene is TRBV24-1, the J gene TRBJ1-5; D is unresolved. The length of the CDR3 is 17 residues. Germline lookup yields CDR1 KGHDR and CDR2 SFDVKD. With 2 bases removed from V and 0 bases from J, the gap between germline ends came to 13 bases. CDR3 sequence: CATSDSAQAYSNQPQHF. The CDR3 DNA sequence: TGTGCCACCAGTGATTCGGCTCAGGCCTATAGCAATCAGCCCCAGCATTTT.

The chain carries TRBV20-1 and TRBJ2-1, with 11 nucleotides matching TRBD2. The J call could be wrong; TRBJ2-5 is a better fit for the DNA end. CDR1 and CDR2 (germline): DFQATT, SNEGSKA (reference sequence). The CDR3 is made up of 15 amino acids. CDR3 sequence (DNA): TGCAGTGCTAGGCCTACTAGCGGGGGACAAGAGACCCAGTACTTC. This gives the protein CSARPTSGGQETQYF.

J is TRBJ1-4 and V is TRBV5-6; no clear D gene. CDR3 length: 15 residues. The V and J ends lost 5 bases and 8 bases respectively, with 19 bases between them. Per the germline V gene, CDR1 is SGHDT and CDR2 is YYEEEE. Here the CDR3 DNA reads TGTGCCAGCAGAGCCGGGCCTCTTGAGGGCGAAAAACTGTTTTTT. Translated, it gives CASRAGPLEGEKLFF.

The rearrangement uses TRBV20-1 and TRBJ1-6; TRBD1 matches 7 bases. The V gene end was trimmed by 6 bases and the J gene end by 8 bases; junction bases not matched to a gene: 10. This CDR3 has 14 amino acids. The germline V gene has CDR1 DFQATT and CDR2 SNEGSKA (reference sequence). Here the CDR3 reads CSAPRGTVDSPLHF. The DNA for the CDR3 is TGCAGTGCGCCTCGTGGGACAGTAGATTCACCCCTCCACTTT.

This clonotype was seen only a few times. The chain uses TRBV12-3 or TRBV12-4 and TRBJ2-7, with 7 positions matching TRBD1. The CDR3 runs to 14 residues. Trimming at V came to 6 bases and at J to 6 bases, leaving 11 bases not matched to a gene. The CDR3 region has the DNA TGTGCCAGCAGGTCGACAGGGCTTATAGGCGAGCAGTACTTC. Encoded protein: CASRSTGLIGEQYF.

This sequence joins TRBV3-1 and TRBJ2-1; D might be TRBD1 or TRBD2, each matching 5 bases. There are 17 residues in the CDR3. Trimming took 0 bases from V and 5 from J, leaving 17 bases between them. Germline V CDR1 and CDR2: LGHDT, YNNKEL (reference sequence). The CDR3 loop is CASSQDGTRVINNEQFF. CDR3 nucleotides: TGTGCCAGCAGCCAAGATGGGACCAGGGTTATCAACAATGAGCAGTTCTTC.

This chain links TRBV29-1 with TRBJ2-2; tentatively, D is TRBD2 (7 bases). The ends were cut back, 2 bases at V and 5 bases at J, with 12 bases in the middle. This CDR3 comprises 14 residues. Germline CDR1 is SQVTM and CDR2 is ANQGSEA. As DNA, the CDR3 is TGCAGCGTTGAAAAGGGGGAGGGTACCGGGGAGCTGTTTTTT. It specifies CSVEKGEGTGELFF.

The chain links TRBV29-1 to TRBJ2-5, with a tentative D call TRBD2 (6 bases). Germline CDR1 and CDR2: SQVTM and ANQGSEA. Trimming shortened V by 7 bases and J by 4 bases, and 19 bases separated the two germline ends. The CDR3 contains 14 residues. Written as DNA, the CDR3 is TGCAGCGCCTCCCCGGTGGGTAGCGGAGAGACCCAGTACTTC. This encodes CSASPVGSGETQYF.

J is TRBJ2-7 and V is TRBV5-4, with TRBD2 identical over 10 bases. The CDR3 extends over 15 amino acids. CDR1 SGHNT and CDR2 YYREEE come from the germline V gene (reference sequence). Trimming at V came to 2 bases and at J to 4 bases, leaving 6 bases not matched to a gene. The DNA for the CDR3 is TGTGCCAGCAGCTTCCCCGGGACTAGCGATTACGAGCAGTACTTC. This translates into CASSFPGTSDYEQYF.

The rearrangement links TRBV29-1 to TRBJ2-5; D is perhaps TRBD2 (5 bases). TRBJ2-7 explains the end of the DNA better; the J call may be wrong. Germline-derived CDR1 and CDR2 are SQVTM and ANQGSEA. This CDR3 comprises 13 residues. The CDR3 is CSVRIPGIYEQYF. In DNA, the CDR3 is TGCAGCGTTCGCATCCCCGGGATATACGAGCAGTACTTC.

The V and J genes are TRBV5-1 and TRBJ2-1, with D possibly matching TRBD1 (6 bases). Trimming left V 0 bases short and J 8 bases short, with 18 bases between. This CDR3 comprises 16 residues. Per germline, CDR1 SGHRS and CDR2 YFSETQ. The CDR3 DNA is TGCGCCAGCAGCTTGGACAGGGTGATAGGGGTGGATGAGCAGTTCTTC. This encodes CASSLDRVIGVDEQFF.

This clonotype was counted between two and nine times. This chain uses TRBV10-2 with TRBJ2-5, with a tentative D call TRBD2 (6 bases). The DNA end is more similar to TRBJ2-7, so the J call may be wrong. CDR1 WSHSY and CDR2 SAAADI come from the germline V gene. The CDR3 contains 15 residues. The CDR3 DNA reads as TGCGCCAGCGGCCTGACTAGTTTCAACTCCTACGAGCAGTACTTC. It yields the protein CASGLTSFNSYEQYF.

This chain connects TRBV9 to TRBJ1-4; D gene ambiguous. Germline CDR1 SGDLS, CDR2 YYNGEE. V was trimmed by 3 bases and J by 6 bases, leaving 12 bases between them. The CDR3 is 14 amino acids. The DNA of the CDR3 is TGTGCCAGCAGCGAACAGCCTGCGGATGAAAAACTGTTTTTT. It encodes CASSEQPADEKLFF.

The chain recombines TRBV29-1 with TRBJ2-7; D uncertain. Germline values: CDR1 SQVTM, CDR2 ANQGSEA. Trimming stripped 4 bases from V and 4 bases from J, with 8 bases between. CDR3 length: 11 amino acids. The CDR3 loop is CSVAPNYEQYF. The CDR3 DNA sequence: TGCAGCGTTGCCCCTAATTACGAGCAGTACTTC.

This clonotype has just a few counts. The chain combines TRBV28 with TRBJ1-3; D ambiguous. CDR1 and CDR2 (germline): MDHEN, SYDVKM. V was trimmed by 6 bases and J by 7 bases, leaving 10 bases between them. CDR3 length equals 12 residues. CDR3 nucleotides: TGTGCCAGCAGCTCTCAGCCCAACACCATATATTTT. This translates into CASSSQPNTIYF.

This clonotype was counted only a few times. The junction and the germline gene differ at one end; a read error may be behind it. This sequence joins TRBV7-8 and TRBJ2-1; D is perhaps TRBD1 (5 bases). CDR1 and CDR2 from the germline V gene are SGHVS and FQNEAQ. This CDR3 is built from 14 residues. The CDR3 spells CASSTGQFYNEQFF. The CDR3 DNA sequence: TGCGCCAGCAGCACTGGACAATTCTACAATGAGCAGTTCTTC.